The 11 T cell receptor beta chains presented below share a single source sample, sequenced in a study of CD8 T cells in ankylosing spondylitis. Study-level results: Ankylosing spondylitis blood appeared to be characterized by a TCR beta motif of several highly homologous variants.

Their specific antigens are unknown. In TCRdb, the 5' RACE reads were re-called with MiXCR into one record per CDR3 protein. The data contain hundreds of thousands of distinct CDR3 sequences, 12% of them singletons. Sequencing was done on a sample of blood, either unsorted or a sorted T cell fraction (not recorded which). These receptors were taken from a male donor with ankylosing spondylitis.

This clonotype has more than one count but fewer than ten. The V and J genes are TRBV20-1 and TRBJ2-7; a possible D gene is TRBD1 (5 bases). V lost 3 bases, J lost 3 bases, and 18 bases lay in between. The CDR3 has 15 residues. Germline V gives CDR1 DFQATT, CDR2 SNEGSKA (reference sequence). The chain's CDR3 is CSASSWYQGSYEQYF. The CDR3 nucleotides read TGCAGTGCTAGTAGCTGGTATCAGGGTAGCTACGAGCAGTACTTC.

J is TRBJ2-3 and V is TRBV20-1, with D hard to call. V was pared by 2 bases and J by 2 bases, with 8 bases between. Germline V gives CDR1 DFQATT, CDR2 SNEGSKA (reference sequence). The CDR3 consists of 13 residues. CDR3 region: CSARRIITDTQYF. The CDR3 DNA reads TGCAGTGCTAGAAGGATTATCACAGATACGCAGTATTTT.

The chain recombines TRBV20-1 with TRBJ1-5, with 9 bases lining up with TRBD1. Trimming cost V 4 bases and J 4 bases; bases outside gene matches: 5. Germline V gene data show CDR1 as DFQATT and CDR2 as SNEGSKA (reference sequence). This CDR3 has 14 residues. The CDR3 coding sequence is TGCAGTGCTACAGAGGGGACAGGGAATCAGCCCCAGCATTTT. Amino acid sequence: CSATEGTGNQPQHF.

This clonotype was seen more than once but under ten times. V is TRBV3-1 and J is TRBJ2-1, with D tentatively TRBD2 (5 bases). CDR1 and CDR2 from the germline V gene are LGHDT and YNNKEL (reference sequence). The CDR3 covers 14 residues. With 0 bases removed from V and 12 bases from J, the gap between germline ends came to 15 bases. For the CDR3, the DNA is TGTGCCAGCAGCCAAGATAGGACCCCCGGAGGGCAGTTCTTC. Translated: CASSQDRTPGGQFF.

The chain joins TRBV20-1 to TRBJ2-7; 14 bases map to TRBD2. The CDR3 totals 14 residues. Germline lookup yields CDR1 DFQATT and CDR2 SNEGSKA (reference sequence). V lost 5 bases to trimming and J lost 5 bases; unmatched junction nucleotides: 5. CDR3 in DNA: TGCAGTGCTCGACTAGCGGGGGGGCCCGACGAGCAGTACTTC. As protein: CSARLAGGPDEQYF.

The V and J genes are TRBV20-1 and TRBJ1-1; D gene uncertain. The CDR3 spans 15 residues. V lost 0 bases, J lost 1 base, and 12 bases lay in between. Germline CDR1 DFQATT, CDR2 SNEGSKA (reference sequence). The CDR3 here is CSARDQRKANTEAFF. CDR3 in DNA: TGCAGTGCTAGAGATCAGAGAAAAGCGAACACTGAAGCTTTCTTT.

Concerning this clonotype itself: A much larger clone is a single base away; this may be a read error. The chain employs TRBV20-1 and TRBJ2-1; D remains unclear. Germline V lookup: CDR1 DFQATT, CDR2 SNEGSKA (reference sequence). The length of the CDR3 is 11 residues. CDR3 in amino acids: CSAERYNKQFF. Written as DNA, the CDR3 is TGCAGTGCTGAGCGCTACAATAAGCAGTTCTTC.

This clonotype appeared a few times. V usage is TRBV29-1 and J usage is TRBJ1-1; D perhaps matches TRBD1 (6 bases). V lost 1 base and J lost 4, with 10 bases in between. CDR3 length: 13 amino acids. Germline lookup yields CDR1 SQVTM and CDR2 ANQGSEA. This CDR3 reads CSVEVQGGTEAFF. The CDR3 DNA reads TGCAGCGTTGAAGTACAGGGAGGCACTGAAGCTTTCTTT.

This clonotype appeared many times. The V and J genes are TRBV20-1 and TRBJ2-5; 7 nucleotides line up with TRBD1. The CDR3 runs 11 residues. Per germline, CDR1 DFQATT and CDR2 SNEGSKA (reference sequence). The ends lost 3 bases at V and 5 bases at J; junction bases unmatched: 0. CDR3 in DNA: TGCAGTGCTAGGACAGGGGAGACCCAGTACTTC. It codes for CSARTGETQYF.

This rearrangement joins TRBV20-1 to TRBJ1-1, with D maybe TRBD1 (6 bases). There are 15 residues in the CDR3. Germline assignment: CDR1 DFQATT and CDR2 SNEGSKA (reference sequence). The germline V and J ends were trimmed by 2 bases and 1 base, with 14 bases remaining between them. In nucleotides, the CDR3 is TGCAGTGCTAGAAACCACAGGGAAGAGAACACTGAAGCTTTCTTT. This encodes CSARNHREENTEAFF.

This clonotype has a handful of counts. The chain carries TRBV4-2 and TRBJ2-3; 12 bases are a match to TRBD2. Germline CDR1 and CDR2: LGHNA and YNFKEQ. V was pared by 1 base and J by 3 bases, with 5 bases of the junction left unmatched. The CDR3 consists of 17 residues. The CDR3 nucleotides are TGTGCCAGCAGCCAAGGTTGGACTAGCGGGACGACAGATACGCAGTATTTT. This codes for CASSQGWTSGTTDTQYF.